Listed here are 22 T cell receptor beta chains from one sample, sequenced in a study of cytomegalovirus exposure and HLA in healthy donors (dated by TCRdb to 2017 to 2019). Library preparation used the immunoSEQ multiplex PCR assay. For the multiplex PCR, a mixture combining 60 forward primers for TCR Vbeta segments and 13 reverse primers for TCR Jbeta segments was used. TCRdb took this table from immuneACCESS and kept in-frame rearrangements with V and J called. Such tables lack part of the clones; where checked against another copy, unresolved V genes explain under half of the gap, and the rest is unexplained. For this sample there are roughly 120,000 clones; roughly three quarters appear just once. The ten largest clones represent 1.6% of the sample. Sequenced sample: PBMCs. These receptors all come from a woman aged 18-35 years in good health and CMV-seronegative.

This clone was recorded only once. The gene calls are TRBV6-1 and TRBJ2-7; TRBD2 matches at 8 bases. With 11 bases clipped from V and 7 bases from J, the junction kept 13 bases outside the gene matches. The germline V gene has CDR1 MNHNS and CDR2 SASEGT. The CDR3 consists of 13 residues. CDR3 nucleotides: TGTGCCGGGGGGTTTAGCGGGGTAGGGGAGCAGTACTTC. Protein: CAGGFSGVGEQYF.

The rearrangement joins TRBV7-2 to TRBJ2-1; D is ambiguous. The germline V and J ends were trimmed by 0 bases and 12 bases, with 12 bases remaining between them. CDR1 SGHTA and CDR2 FQGNSA come from the germline V gene. The CDR3 extends over 13 amino acids. The CDR3 DNA sequence: TGTGCCAGCAGCTTAGCGCCCCTCAACGGGCAGTTCTTC. Amino acids: CASSLAPLNGQFF.

The CDR3, as DNA: TGCGCCAGCAGCCCTCTCGGGGGTAACGAGCAGTACTTC. Encoded protein: CASSPLGGNEQYF. The genes are TRBV4-1 and TRBJ2-7; D is possibly TRBD2 (6 bases). V was trimmed by 4 bases and J by 5 bases, leaving 12 bases between them. The CDR3 covers 13 residues. CDR1 and CDR2 (germline): MGHRA, YSYEKL.

The chain links TRBV6-1 to TRBJ1-2; 7 positions agree with TRBD1. CDR1 and CDR2 (germline): MNHNS, SASEGT. The CDR3 spans 15 residues. Trimming removed 5 bases from V and 5 bases from J; junction bases left unmatched: 11. The DNA for the CDR3 is TGTGCCAGCAGTAACTTAATAGGGGGCGATTATGGCTACACCTTC. Translated, it gives CASSNLIGGDYGYTF.

The chain joins TRBV11-2 to TRBJ2-7; D gene unclear. The V end lost 0 bases, the J end lost 4 bases, and 4 bases lay between the germline ends. The CDR3 loop spans 12 amino acids. Germline-derived CDR1 and CDR2 are SGHAT and FQNNGV. DNA for the CDR3: TGTGCCAGCAGCTTAGAGACTTACGAGCAGTACTTC. This translates into CASSLETYEQYF.

The count of this clone is one. The J gene is TRBJ1-3, the V gene TRBV5-1; D not certain. Trimming took off 0 bases at V and 4 bases at J, with 11 bases between the two ends. The CDR3 contains 15 residues. Germline V lookup: CDR1 SGHRS, CDR2 YFSETQ. The CDR3 DNA is TGCGCCAGCAGCTTGGTAGTGGGCCAGGGAAACACCATATATTTT. Its protein product is CASSLVVGQGNTIYF.

The gene calls are TRBV30 and TRBJ1-3; 9 bases are a match to TRBD1. The CDR3 runs to 18 residues. The V segment lost 3 bases and the J segment 3 bases; nucleotides outside the gene matches: 15. CDR1 and CDR2 (germline): GTSNPN, SVGIG (reference sequence). CDR3 region: CAWRNSIGTGNYGNTIYF. CDR3 in DNA: TGTGCCTGGAGAAACTCGATTGGGACAGGGAATTATGGAAACACCATATATTTT.

The rearrangement links TRBV28 to TRBJ1-2, with 7 bases identical to TRBD1. This CDR3 contains 15 residues. Germline V gene lookup returns CDR1 MDHEN and CDR2 SYDVKM. V shed 5 bases and J 1 base; nucleotides not matched to a gene: 7. The CDR3 bases are TGTGCCAGCAGTGGGGGACAGAACGTTAACTATGGCTACACCTTC. Protein product: CASSGGQNVNYGYTF.

The CDR3 DNA reads as TGTGCCAGCTCCATTTCTACTTACAATGAGCAGTTCTTC. Its translation: CASSISTYNEQFF. This chain uses TRBV11-3 with TRBJ2-1; D remains unclear. The V and J ends lost 8 bases and 4 bases respectively, with 12 bases between them. This CDR3 is 13 amino acids long. Germline CDR1 reads SGHNT; CDR2 reads YENEEA.

This clone occurred a few times. J is TRBJ1-2 and V is TRBV2, with D possibly TRBD1 on 5 matching bases. Trimming took off 6 bases at V and 4 bases at J, with 12 bases between the two ends. The CDR3 is 13 residues long. Germline CDR1 SNHLY, CDR2 FYNNEI. CDR3 in amino acids: CASRAPGRYGYTF. In nucleotides, the CDR3 is TGTGCCAGCAGAGCCCCAGGGCGCTATGGCTACACCTTC.

J is TRBJ1-5 and V is TRBV9; no firm D call. Germline V gives CDR1 SGDLS, CDR2 YYNGEE. This CDR3 has 15 residues. Trimming stripped 0 bases from V and 5 bases from J, with 12 bases between. The chain's CDR3 is CASSVEPGWDQPQHF. CDR3 coding DNA: TGTGCCAGCAGCGTAGAGCCGGGTTGGGATCAGCCCCAGCATTTT.

This chain uses TRBV30 with TRBJ1-6, with no clear D. The CDR3 length is 17 residues. The V and J ends lost 4 bases and 0 bases respectively, with 16 bases between them. CDR1 and CDR2 (germline): GTSNPN, SVGIG (reference sequence). CDR3 bases: TGTGCCTGGACTGTACGGAGGTCGAGCTCCTATAATTCACCCCTCCACTTT. Its protein is CAWTVRRSSSYNSPLHF. Full variable domain (rest looked up from reference TRBV30 and TRBJ1-6): SQTIHQWPATLVQPVGSPLSLECTVEGTSNPNLYWYRQAAGRGLQLLFYSVGIGQISSEVPQNLSASRPQDRQFILSSKKLLLSDSGFYLCAWTVRRSSSYNSPLHFGNGTRLTVT.

The chain links TRBV13 to TRBJ2-3, with D maybe TRBD2 (5 bases). Trimming left V 3 bases short and J 1 base short, with 14 bases between. From germline, CDR1 is PRHDT and CDR2 FYEKMQ (reference sequence). The CDR3 has 16 residues. The CDR3 DNA is TGTGCCAGCAGCTTCCTAACCCCGAGGGGCACAGATACGCAGTATTTT. It yields the protein CASSFLTPRGTDTQYF.

The chain carries TRBV7-8 and TRBJ2-6; no firm D call. CDR1 and CDR2 from the germline V gene are SGHVS and FQNEAQ. CDR3 length: 15 residues. Between the trimmed V and J ends, which lost 2 bases and 1 base, there was a span of 6 bases. CDR3 region: CASSLRVSGANVLTF. CDR3 coding DNA: TGTGCCAGCAGCTTACGGGTATCTGGGGCCAACGTCCTGACTTTC.

This clone was detected once. V usage is TRBV4-1 and J usage is TRBJ2-7; TRBD1 matches 12 bases. The V gene's germline CDR1 is MGHRA and CDR2 YSYEKL. V dropped 2 bases and J dropped 4; count of bases not matched to a gene: 6. The CDR3 totals 16 residues. CDR3 DNA: TGCGCCAGCAGCCAACAGGGACAGGGGGCAGCGTACGAGCAGTACTTC. Protein: CASSQQGQGAAYEQYF.

This clone has only a few counts. The gene calls are TRBV5-1 and TRBJ2-1, with TRBD2 identical over 10 bases. Germline values: CDR1 SGHRS, CDR2 YFSETQ. The CDR3 totals 16 residues. Germline trimming cut 1 base from V and 7 bases from J; bases unmatched to any gene: 8. CDR3 protein: CASSLFGLAGDNEQFF. The DNA of the CDR3 is TGCGCCAGCAGCTTGTTTGGCCTAGCGGGGGATAATGAGCAGTTCTTC.

In DNA form, the CDR3 reads TGTGCCTGGAAGGCGGAGATACAACCCAGAAGGCCCCAGCATTTT. Protein sequence: CAWKAEIQPRRPQHF. The chain couples TRBV30 to TRBJ1-5, with unresolved D. The CDR3 loop spans 15 amino acids. Trimming removed 4 bases at V and 9 bases at J, with 22 bases between. In germline, CDR1 is GTSNPN, CDR2 SVGIG (reference sequence).

The J gene is TRBJ2-5, the V gene TRBV30; a weak D match, TRBD1 (6 bases). Germline V lookup: CDR1 GTSNPN, CDR2 SVGIG (reference sequence). Trimming left V 3 bases short and J 5 bases short, with 22 bases between. The length of the CDR3 is 16 residues. Written as DNA, the CDR3 is TGTGCCTGGAGACGGGTTAGACAACAGGGCAGGGAGACCCAGTACTTC. Protein sequence: CAWRRVRQQGRETQYF.

The chain has TRBV5-6 and TRBJ2-1; 8 bases align to TRBD2. The length of the CDR3 is 16 residues. V lost 0 bases and J lost 6; bases outside the gene matches: 8. Germline values: CDR1 SGHDT, CDR2 YYEEEE. The CDR3 loop reads CASSLVWRGDSNEQFF. CDR3 sequence (DNA): TGTGCCAGCAGCTTGGTGTGGCGGGGGGATTCCAATGAGCAGTTCTTC.

The rearrangement uses TRBV27 and TRBJ1-6; D is undetermined. Trimming left V 6 bases short and J 0 bases short, with 15 bases between. The germline CDR1 and CDR2 sequences are MNHEY and SMNVEV (reference sequence). The CDR3 totals 17 residues. The CDR3 loop is CASRSWREISYNSPLHF. The CDR3 DNA is TGTGCCAGCAGGTCGTGGCGGGAAATCTCCTATAATTCACCCCTCCACTTT.

The CDR3 DNA reads TGTGCCAGCAGTGCGGGGGTATATTCACCCCTCCACTTT. Its translation: CASSAGVYSPLHF. V gene TRBV2 combines with J gene TRBJ1-6; D is perhaps TRBD1 (5 bases). The CDR3 is 13 amino acids. The V end lost 4 bases, the J end lost 8 bases, and 9 bases lay between the germline ends. Per germline, CDR1 SNHLY and CDR2 FYNNEI.

The gene calls are TRBV5-1 and TRBJ2-7, with a weak D call TRBD2 (5 bases). The CDR3 is 14 amino acids. Trimming pared 2 bases from V and 6 bases from J, leaving 15 bases between. Germline loops: CDR1 SGHRS, CDR2 YFSETQ. DNA for the CDR3: TGCGCCAGCAGCTTAAGGCAGGAAGGGAGCGAGCAGTACTTC. This sequence encodes CASSLRQEGSEQYF.